The 18 T cell receptor beta chains below come from one sample, sequenced in a study of T cells after yellow fever vaccination. TCRdb processed the 5' RACE reads anew with MiXCR; each CDR3 protein has one entry. This sample has about 340,000 distinct CDR3 sequences; roughly 4% occur once, and the top ten carry 24%. Here the sequenced sample was PBMCs, taken 5 days after the yellow fever booster vaccination. These TCRs come from a man younger than 35 who received the YFV17D yellow fever vaccine.

This clonotype was detected ten times or more. The chain joins TRBV10-3 to TRBJ2-5, with 10 bases lining up with TRBD2. The CDR3 runs to 15 residues. Germline CDR1 reads ENHRY; CDR2 reads SYGVKD. The V and J ends lost 3 bases and 1 base, in that order; junction bases with no gene match: 2. CDR3 bases: TGTGCCATCAGTGACCCTAGCGGGGGCCAAGAGACCCAGTACTTC. It codes for CAISDPSGGQETQYF.

This clonotype was counted a few times. This chain joins TRBV5-1 and TRBJ2-7; 8 nucleotides line up with TRBD1. The V segment lost 4 bases and the J segment 3 bases; nucleotides outside the gene matches: 6. Looked up from germline, CDR1 is SGHRS and CDR2 is YFSETQ. The CDR3 is 14 amino acids. The CDR3 DNA sequence: TGCGCCAGCAGCAGCCCGGGACAGGACTACGAGCAGTACTTC. Translated: CASSSPGQDYEQYF.

The table lists this clonotype with a few counts. V usage is TRBV5-1 and J usage is TRBJ2-5; the match to TRBD2 covers 12 bases. The CDR3 has 16 amino acids. J gave up 0 bases and V 2 bases, and 2 bases lay outside the gene matches. CDR1 SGHRS and CDR2 YFSETQ come from the germline V gene. CDR3 in DNA: TGCGCCAGCAGCTTTGGACTAGCGGGAAACCAAGAGACCCAGTACTTC. Amino acids: CASSFGLAGNQETQYF.

This clonotype was seen only a few times. This chain connects TRBV4-2 to TRBJ2-1; tentatively, D is TRBD1 or TRBD2 (5 bases each). The CDR3 extends over 15 amino acids. Looked up from germline, CDR1 is LGHNA and CDR2 is YNFKEQ. The V and J ends lost 0 bases and 2 bases respectively, with 8 bases between them. This chain's CDR3 is CASSQEQGPYNEQFF. As DNA, the CDR3 is TGTGCCAGCAGCCAAGAGCAGGGACCCTACAATGAGCAGTTCTTC.

This clonotype was seen a few times. V usage is TRBV5-6 and J usage is TRBJ2-2, with unresolved D. CDR1 and CDR2 from the germline V gene are SGHDT and YYEEEE. The CDR3 runs to 14 residues. Trimming took 5 bases from V and 2 from J, leaving 10 bases between them. The CDR3: CASSWVHNTGELFF. DNA of the CDR3: TGTGCCAGCAGTTGGGTCCACAACACCGGGGAGCTGTTTTTT.

In the case of this clonotype: This could be a read error, since a much larger clone is one nucleotide away. The chain employs TRBV11-2 and TRBJ2-7; no reliable D call. The CDR3 contains 13 residues. The germline CDR1 and CDR2 sequences are SGHAT and FQNNGV. The germline V and J ends were trimmed by 5 bases and 7 bases, with 15 bases remaining between them. The CDR3: CASSLTPMREQYF. DNA for the CDR3: TGTGCCAGCAGCCTGACCCCAATGAGGGAGCAGTACTTC.

This clonotype has only a few counts. The rearrangement links TRBV5-6 to TRBJ1-4; 8 bases agree with TRBD1. Germline loops: CDR1 SGHDT, CDR2 YYEEEE. The CDR3 runs 15 residues. J lost 6 bases, V lost 4 bases, and 8 bases had no gene match. CDR3 amino acids: CASSVKRQGYEKLFF. The DNA of the CDR3 is TGTGCCAGCAGCGTAAAACGACAGGGGTATGAAAAACTGTTTTTT.

J is TRBJ2-3 and V is TRBV20-1; tentatively, D is TRBD1 or TRBD2 (5 bases each). CDR1 is DFQATT, CDR2 SNEGSKA, per germline (reference sequence). There are 14 residues in the CDR3. V shed 3 bases and J shed 5 bases, with 15 bases lying between them. In DNA form, the CDR3 reads TGCAGTGCTAGTCCGTGGGGGTCGTTAGATACGCAGTATTTT. This encodes CSASPWGSLDTQYF.

The J gene is TRBJ2-7, the V gene TRBV10-1; 9 bases are a match to TRBD1. CDR3 length: 15 amino acids. Germline V lookup: CDR1 WNHNN, CDR2 SYGVQD (reference sequence). J lost 3 bases, V lost 3 bases, and 6 bases had no gene match. CDR3 sequence reads: CASSDPGTGNYEQYF. CDR3 DNA sequence: TGCGCCAGCAGTGACCCCGGGACAGGGAACTACGAGCAGTACTTC.

The chain combines TRBV18 with TRBJ1-5; D is uncertain. CDR1 and CDR2 from the germline V gene are KGHSH and LQKENI. CDR3 length: 16 amino acids. Between the trimmed V and J ends, which lost 3 bases and 0 bases, there was a span of 12 bases. The CDR3 here is CASSPAGRYSNQPQHF. For the CDR3, the DNA is TGTGCCAGCTCACCCGCAGGCAGGTATAGCAATCAGCCCCAGCATTTT.

This clonotype was detected ten times or more. The V gene is TRBV10-3, the J gene TRBJ2-7, with D perhaps TRBD1 or TRBD2 (5 bases each). The CDR3 runs 13 residues. The germline V gene encodes CDR1 ENHRY and CDR2 SYGVKD. V lost 4 bases and J lost 8, with 15 bases in between. The CDR3 loop reads CAISGTDPGQQYF. CDR3 in DNA: TGTGCCATCAGTGGGACTGATCCGGGACAGCAGTACTTC.

This clonotype has ten or more counts. The chain combines TRBV4-2 with TRBJ2-5; TRBD1 or TRBD2 may be the D gene (5 bases each). This CDR3 has 15 amino acids. The germline V gene has CDR1 LGHNA and CDR2 YNFKEQ. V gave up 2 bases and J gave up 1 base, with 11 bases separating them. CDR3 amino acids: CASSQNSGTQETQYF. CDR3 in DNA: TGTGCCAGCAGCCAAAATTCGGGGACCCAAGAGACCCAGTACTTC.

This clonotype was recorded many times. The chain has TRBV30 and TRBJ2-2, with 8 nucleotides matching TRBD2. V was clipped by 0 bases and J by 1 base; unmatched bases: 4. This CDR3 is 16 amino acids long. Germline-derived CDR1 and CDR2 are GTSNPN and SVGIG (reference sequence). The CDR3 bases are TGTGCCTGGAGTGTAGGTCTAGCGGGGAACACCGGGGAGCTGTTTTTT. The encoded protein is CAWSVGLAGNTGELFF.

This clonotype was recorded a few times. The chain links TRBV12-3 or TRBV12-4 to TRBJ2-2; D may be TRBD2 (5 bases). Trimming cost V 3 bases and J 3 bases, with 11 bases left between them. The CDR3 spans 15 residues. DNA for the CDR3: TGTGCCAGCAGTTTGTTCGGGGTACACACCGGGGAGCTGTTTTTT. Translated: CASSLFGVHTGELFF.

This clonotype was seen more than once but under ten times. The J gene is TRBJ2-7, the V gene TRBV7-9; either TRBD1 or TRBD2 may fit D (5 bases each). V was pared by 2 bases and J by 8 bases, with 16 bases between. There are 14 residues in the CDR3. Per germline, CDR1 SEHNR and CDR2 FQNEAQ (reference sequence). CDR3 loop: CASSLSTLLGQQYF. The CDR3 DNA follows: TGTGCCAGCAGCTTATCTACCTTATTGGGACAGCAGTACTTC.

The chain is built from TRBV12-3 or TRBV12-4 and TRBJ2-7; D is uncertain. Trimming removed 3 bases at V and 4 bases at J, with 13 bases between. The CDR3 extends over 14 amino acids. The CDR3 DNA is TGTGCCAGCAGTTTGAACGGTCAGGCTTACGAGCAGTACTTC. It encodes CASSLNGQAYEQYF.

This clonotype was counted between two and nine times. This rearrangement joins TRBV5-1 to TRBJ1-2, with TRBD1 as a possible D gene (6 bases). The CDR3 covers 15 residues. Germline CDR1 SGHRS, CDR2 YFSETQ. V was cut by 4 bases and J by 6 bases, with 19 bases left in between. The CDR3 coding sequence is TGCGCCAGCAGCCCCACAGGGTTCAGAGAGAATGGCTACACCTTC. Residues: CASSPTGFRENGYTF.

In this sample, this clonotype turned up many times. This rearrangement joins TRBV5-1 to TRBJ2-2; D not resolved. This CDR3 contains 15 residues. CDR1 and CDR2 (germline): SGHRS, YFSETQ. V lost 0 bases, J lost 0 bases, and 6 bases lay in between. Here the CDR3 reads CASSLERANTGELFF. For the CDR3, the DNA is TGCGCCAGCAGCTTGGAAAGGGCGAACACCGGGGAGCTGTTTTTT.